Below are 18 T cell receptor beta chains sequenced from a single sample in a study of T-cell memory formation after mild COVID-19. TCRdb re-analysed the 5' RACE reads in MiXCR, keeping a single row per CDR3 protein. The sample holds about 110,000 distinct CDR3 sequences; about a sixth are singletons and the top ten take approximately 28%. Material: PBMCs or a T cell subset sorted from them (not recorded which). The receptors were gathered from an adult woman who had mild COVID-19 (a few samples of this study predate the infection). Cell type and time point are not known.

This clonotype was observed a few times. The chain is built from TRBV9 and TRBJ2-7, with 7 bases that match TRBD1. There are 15 residues in the CDR3. V lost 0 bases to trimming and J lost 2 bases; unmatched junction nucleotides: 5. Germline assignment: CDR1 SGDLS and CDR2 YYNGEE. This chain's CDR3 is CASSVGGQATYEQYF. DNA of the CDR3: TGTGCCAGCAGCGTAGGTGGACAGGCTACCTACGAGCAGTACTTC.

V and J are TRBV7-9 and TRBJ2-3, with 11 nucleotides matching TRBD2. V lost 4 bases and J lost 6; bases outside the gene matches: 6. The germline V gene encodes CDR1 SEHNR and CDR2 FQNEAQ (reference sequence). The CDR3 has 15 amino acids. The CDR3 DNA reads TGTGCCAGCAGCTCTACTAGCGGGAGTGATGATACGCAGTATTTT. As protein: CASSSTSGSDDTQYF.

V usage is TRBV5-1 and J usage is TRBJ2-5; 7 bases agree with TRBD1. Trimming removed 4 bases from V and 5 bases from J; junction bases left unmatched: 8. The CDR3 totals 14 residues. Germline lookup yields CDR1 SGHRS and CDR2 YFSETQ. The CDR3 spells CASSPLTGTETQYF. DNA for the CDR3: TGCGCCAGCAGCCCCCTGACAGGGACGGAGACCCAGTACTTC. Full variable domain (rest looked up from reference TRBV5-1 and TRBJ2-5): KAGVTQTPRYLIKTRGQQVTLSCSPISGHRSVSWYQQTPGQGLQFLFEYFSETQRNKGNFPGRFSGRQFSNSRSEMNVSTLELGDSALYLCASSPLTGTETQYFGPGTRLLVL.

The chain has TRBV4-3 and TRBJ2-4; D possibly corresponds to TRBD2 (7 bases). The CDR3 sequence is 14 residues long. The germline CDR1 and CDR2 sequences are LGHNA and YSLEER. Trimming stripped 3 bases from V and 8 bases from J, with 14 bases between. For the CDR3, the DNA is TGCGCCAGCAGCCAGGGGCAGGGGAGGGACATTCAGTACTTC. The encoded protein is CASSQGQGRDIQYF.

This rearrangement joins TRBV6-5 to TRBJ1-2; TRBD1 matches 10 bases. CDR3 length equals 13 residues. J lost 3 bases, V lost 5 bases, and 0 bases had no gene match. The germline V gene encodes CDR1 MNHEY and CDR2 SVGAGI. The CDR3 here is CASSGQGDYGYTF. DNA of the CDR3: TGTGCCAGCAGTGGACAGGGGGACTATGGCTACACCTTC.

V gene TRBV7-9 combines with J gene TRBJ2-2, with TRBD1 as a possible D gene (8 bases). Between the trimmed V and J ends, which lost 6 bases and 2 bases, there was a span of 28 bases. This CDR3 has 20 amino acids. Germline V gene sequence: CDR1 SEHNR, CDR2 FQNEAQ (reference sequence). CDR3 loop: CASRGDRYQLSGTNTGELFF. CDR3 coding DNA: TGTGCCAGCAGAGGGGACAGGTATCAGCTAAGCGGGACCAACACCGGGGAGCTGTTTTTT. The variable domain in full, completed from reference TRBV7-9 and TRBJ2-2, reads DTGVSQNPRHKITKRGQNVTFRCDPISEHNRLYWYRQTLGQGPEFLTYFQNEAQLEKSRLLSDRFSAERPKGSFSTLEIQRTEQGDSAMYLCASRGDRYQLSGTNTGELFFGEGSRLTVL.

The chain recombines TRBV7-9 with TRBJ2-7, with 8 nucleotides matching TRBD2. J gave up 2 bases and V 5 bases, and 5 bases lay outside the gene matches. The CDR3 is made up of 14 amino acids. CDR1 SEHNR and CDR2 FQNEAQ come from the germline V gene (reference sequence). The CDR3 here is CASSRTSGTYEQYF. CDR3 sequence (DNA): TGTGCCAGCAGCCGAACTAGCGGTACCTACGAGCAGTACTTC. The full variable domain, in which reference TRBV7-9 and TRBJ2-7 provide the parts outside the CDR3, is DTGVSQNPRHKITKRGQNVTFRCDPISEHNRLYWYRQTLGQGPEFLTYFQNEAQLEKSRLLSDRFSAERPKGSFSTLEIQRTEQGDSAMYLCASSRTSGTYEQYFGPGTRLTVT.

This clonotype was detected ten times or more. The rearrangement links TRBV7-6 to TRBJ2-7; 7 bases agree with TRBD1. This CDR3 comprises 14 residues. Unmatched junction bases numbered 4, after V lost 5 bases and J lost 0 bases. In germline, CDR1 is SGHVS, CDR2 FNYEAQ. This CDR3 is CASSPGQSSYEQYF. In DNA form, the CDR3 reads TGTGCCAGCAGCCCGGGACAGAGCTCCTACGAGCAGTACTTC.

In its sample, this clonotype was seen a few times. This chain links TRBV27 with TRBJ2-7; 8 nucleotides align to TRBD2. Germline loops: CDR1 MNHEY, CDR2 SMNVEV (reference sequence). Unmatched junction bases numbered 10, after V lost 0 bases and J lost 3 bases. This CDR3 spans 17 amino acids. This CDR3 reads CASSLSGLAGTNYEQYF. In DNA form, the CDR3 reads TGTGCCAGCAGTTTATCTGGGCTAGCGGGTACGAACTACGAGCAGTACTTC.

This clonotype has a handful of counts. This sequence joins TRBV5-4 and TRBJ1-1; the match to TRBD1 covers 10 bases. V trimming: 2 bases; J trimming: 11 bases; junction bases outside the gene matches: 6. From germline, CDR1 is SGHNT and CDR2 YYREEE (reference sequence). The CDR3 loop spans 13 amino acids. The CDR3 coding sequence is TGTGCCAGCAGCTTCTGGGACAGGGGTTTTGCTTTCTTT. This codes for CASSFWDRGFAFF.

In its sample, this clonotype was seen a few times. The rearrangement uses TRBV7-9 and TRBJ2-7, with 8 bases matching TRBD1. The CDR3 runs 16 residues. V dropped 5 bases and J dropped 1; count of bases not matched to a gene: 10. Germline V CDR1 and CDR2: SEHNR, FQNEAQ (reference sequence). The chain's CDR3 is CASSLGQGSHSYEQYF. The CDR3 DNA follows: TGTGCCAGCAGCCTAGGACAGGGAAGTCATTCCTACGAGCAGTACTTC.

V and J are TRBV19 and TRBJ1-1; D unclear. V was cut by 2 bases and J by 2 bases, with 18 bases left in between. Germline values: CDR1 LNHDA, CDR2 SQIVND (reference sequence). This CDR3 has 17 residues. The CDR3 is CASSIRVLGYTNTEAFF. DNA for the CDR3: TGTGCCAGTAGTATAAGAGTGTTGGGGTATACTAACACTGAAGCTTTCTTT.

The rearrangement links TRBV24-1 to TRBJ2-6; 9 positions agree with TRBD1. V gave up 4 bases and J gave up 0 bases; unmatched junction bases: 9. There are 19 residues in the CDR3. CDR1 and CDR2 (germline): KGHDR, SFDVKD. The CDR3 loop reads CATSEGDRAYSSGANVLTF. CDR3 bases: TGTGCCACCAGTGAGGGGGACAGGGCGTACTCCTCTGGGGCCAACGTCCTGACTTTC.

This clonotype was seen many times. The genes are TRBV27 and TRBJ2-7; the D gene is possibly TRBD2 (5 bases). Germline values: CDR1 MNHEY, CDR2 SMNVEV (reference sequence). The CDR3 is 14 residues long. V lost 3 bases and J 4 bases, leaving 13 bases between the germline ends. CDR3 loop: CASSLGERVYEQYF. CDR3 coding DNA: TGTGCCAGCAGTTTGGGAGAGCGCGTTTACGAGCAGTACTTC.

The genes are TRBV6-6 and TRBJ2-7; maybe TRBD2 (6 bases). V lost 0 bases and J 1 base, leaving 7 bases between the germline ends. The germline gives CDR1 MNHNY, CDR2 SVGAGI (reference sequence). CDR3 length: 14 residues. CDR3 bases: TGTGCCAGCAGTTACTCGGGGGGATCCTACGAGCAGTACTTC. This translates into CASSYSGGSYEQYF.

This chain links TRBV6-2 or TRBV6-3 with TRBJ2-7, with a weak D call TRBD1 (6 bases). The CDR3 covers 17 residues. Trimming pared 7 bases from V and 0 bases from J, leaving 22 bases between. CDR1 MNHEY and CDR2 SVGEGT come from the germline V gene. The CDR3 nucleotides are TGTGCCAGCACTCCAGCCCCCCGGACAGCGAGCTCCTACGAGCAGTACTTC. Translation: CASTPAPRTASSYEQYF.

This clonotype was observed a few times. The chain recombines TRBV24-1 with TRBJ2-1; 9 nucleotides line up with TRBD1. The V gene's germline CDR1 is KGHDR and CDR2 SFDVKD. The CDR3 totals 15 residues. The V segment lost 2 bases and the J segment 8 bases; nucleotides outside the gene matches: 6. The CDR3 DNA reads TGTGCCACCAGTGATTCCCGGGACAGGGTTGATGAGCAGTTCTTC. Amino acid sequence: CATSDSRDRVDEQFF.

This clonotype turned up a few times. This chain links TRBV20-1 with TRBJ2-1; possibly TRBD1 for D (7 bases). The CDR3 spans 14 residues. The germline CDR1 and CDR2 sequences are DFQATT and SNEGSKA (reference sequence). Between the trimmed V and J ends, which lost 2 bases and 8 bases, there was a span of 16 bases. In nucleotides, the CDR3 is TGCAGTGCTAGATCTAGCGTGACAGGGCATGAGCAGTTCTTC. Its translation is CSARSSVTGHEQFF.